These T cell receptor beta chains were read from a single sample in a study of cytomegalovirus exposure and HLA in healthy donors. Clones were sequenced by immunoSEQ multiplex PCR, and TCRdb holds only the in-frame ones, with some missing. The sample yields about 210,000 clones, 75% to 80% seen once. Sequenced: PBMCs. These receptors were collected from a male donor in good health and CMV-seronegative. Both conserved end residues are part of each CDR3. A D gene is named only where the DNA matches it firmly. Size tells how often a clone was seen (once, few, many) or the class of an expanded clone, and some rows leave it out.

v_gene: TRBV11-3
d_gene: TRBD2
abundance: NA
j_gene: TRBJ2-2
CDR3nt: TGTGCCAGCAGCTCCACTAGCGGGGTCGGGGAGCTGTTTTTT
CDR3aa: CASSSTSGVGELFF

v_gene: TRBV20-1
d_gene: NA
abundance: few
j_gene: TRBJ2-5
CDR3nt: TGCAGTGCTTTAAACCAAGAGACCCAGTACTTC
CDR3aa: CSALNQETQYF

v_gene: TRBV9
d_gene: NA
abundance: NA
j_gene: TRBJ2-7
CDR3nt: TGTGCCAGCAGCGTAGAGGGAGACACCTACGAGCAGTACTTC
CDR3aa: CASSVEGDTYEQYF

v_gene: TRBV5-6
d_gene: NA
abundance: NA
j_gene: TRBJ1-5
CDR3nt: TGTGCCAGCAGCCCCGGGAGAAATCAGCCCCAGCATTTT
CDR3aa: CASSPGRNQPQHF

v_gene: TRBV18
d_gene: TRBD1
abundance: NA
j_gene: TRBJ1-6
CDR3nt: TGTGCCAGCTCACCACAGGGACAGGATAATTCACCCCTCCACTTT
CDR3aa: CASSPQGQDNSPLHF

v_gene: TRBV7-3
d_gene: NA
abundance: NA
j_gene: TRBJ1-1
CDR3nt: TGTGCCAGCAGCTTAACCGGCAGGTGGAACACTGAAGCTTTCTTT
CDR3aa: CASSLTGRWNTEAFF

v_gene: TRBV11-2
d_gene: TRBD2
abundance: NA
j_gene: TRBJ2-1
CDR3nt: TGTGCCAGTAGTAGCGGGAGTCTTGAGCAGTTCTTC
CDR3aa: CASSSGSLEQFF

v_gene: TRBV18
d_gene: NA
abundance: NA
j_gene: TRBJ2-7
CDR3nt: TGTGCCAGCTCACCACCTACGGAGTACTACGAGCAGTACTTC
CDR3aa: CASSPPTEYYEQYF

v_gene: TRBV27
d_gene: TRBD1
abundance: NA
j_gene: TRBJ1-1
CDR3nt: TGTGCCAGCAGTTTAGGACAGGGTGTCACTGAAGCTTTCTTT
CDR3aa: CASSLGQGVTEAFF

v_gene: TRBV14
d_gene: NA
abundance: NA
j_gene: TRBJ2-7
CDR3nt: TGTGCCAGCAGGCCGGCTGGGGGGACCCCCTACGAGCAGTACTTC
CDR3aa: CASRPAGGTPYEQYF

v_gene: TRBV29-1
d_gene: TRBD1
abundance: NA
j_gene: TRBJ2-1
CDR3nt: TGCAGCGTTACCAGGGGGTTTGCGGTCAATGAGCAGTTCTTC
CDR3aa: CSVTRGFAVNEQFF

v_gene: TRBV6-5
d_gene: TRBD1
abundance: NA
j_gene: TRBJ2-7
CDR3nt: TGTGCCAGCAGTTACGCCGGGACAGGGGTCGAGCAGTACTTC
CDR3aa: CASSYAGTGVEQYF

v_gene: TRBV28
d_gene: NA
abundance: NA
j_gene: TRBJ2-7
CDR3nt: TGTGCCAGCAGTTCCCCCCTGGGGCACCTCTACGAGCAGTACTTC
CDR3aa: CASSSPLGHLYEQYF

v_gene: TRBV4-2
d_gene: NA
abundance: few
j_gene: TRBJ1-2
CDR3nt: TGTGCCAGCAGCCAAGCGGGAGACTATGGCTACACCTTC
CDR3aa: CASSQAGDYGYTF

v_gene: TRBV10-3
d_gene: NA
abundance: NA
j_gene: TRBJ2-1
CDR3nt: TGTGCCATCAGTGACCGGGAAGTAGAGCAGTTCTTC
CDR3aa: CAISDREVEQFF

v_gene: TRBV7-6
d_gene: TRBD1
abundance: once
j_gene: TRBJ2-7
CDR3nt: TGTGCCAGCAGCTTGGAACCGGGACAGCAACACGAGCAGTACTTC
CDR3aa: CASSLEPGQQHEQYF

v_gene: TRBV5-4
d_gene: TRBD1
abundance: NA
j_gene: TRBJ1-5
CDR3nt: TGTGCCAGCAGCGCCGGACAGGGGCGCAATCAGCCCCAGCATTTT
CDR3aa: CASSAGQGRNQPQHF

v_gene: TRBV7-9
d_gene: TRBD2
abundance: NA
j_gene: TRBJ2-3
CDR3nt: TGTGCCAGCAGCCCACTGGGAGCGGGAGGGGCAGATACGCAGTATTTT
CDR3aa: CASSPLGAGGADTQYF